A selection of T cell receptor beta chains follows, all from one sample in a study of blood T cells in healthy people across ages. One entry per CDR3 protein, called by TCRdb with MiXCR from the 5' RACE reads. The sample lists about 540,000 distinct CDR3 sequences, 24% occurring once. A further study also used this sample, focusing on T cells of mothers and their children.

The specimen was blood. These TCRs come from a boy aged 5-17 years in good health. Each CDR3 is given with its conserved first and last residue. A D gene is named only where the DNA matches it firmly. Some rows mark clone size as missing; the rest say once, few, many or name a class of expanded clone.

-	-	TRBV9	TRBJ2-5	CASSVEGESVETQYF	TGTGCCAGCAGCGTTGAGGGAGAGTCTGTCGAGACCCAGTACTTC
TRBD2	-	TRBV27	TRBJ2-1	CASSPGTSGIRSNEQFF	TGTGCCAGCAGTCCGGGGACTAGCGGGATCCGGTCCAATGAGCAGTTCTTC
TRBD1	few	TRBV28	TRBJ1-2	CASSPLQGAIEYGYTF	TGTGCCAGCAGTCCCTTGCAGGGGGCGATCGAGTATGGCTACACCTTC
-	-	TRBV28	TRBJ1-2	CASSASGYYGYTF	TGTGCCAGCAGCGCATCAGGCTACTATGGCTACACCTTC
-	-	TRBV21-1	TRBJ2-4	CASSKALRDRKNIQYF	TGTGCCAGCAGCAAAGCGCTCCGGGACCGCAAAAACATTCAGTACTTC
TRBD2	few	TRBV10-3	TRBJ2-3	CAISGLGLAGGTDTQYF	TGTGCCATCAGCGGGTTGGGACTAGCGGGGGGCACAGATACGCAGTATTTT
-	-	TRBV2	TRBJ1-5	CASRDTGHSNQPQHF	TGTGCCAGCAGGGATACGGGACATTCAAATCAGCCCCAGCATTTT
-	few	TRBV20-1	TRBJ1-1	CSASGFRTTEAFF	TGCAGTGCTAGCGGCTTCCGCACCACTGAAGCTTTCTTT
TRBD2	-	TRBV20-1	TRBJ2-1	CSPGGSGGIYNEQFF	TGCAGCCCTGGGGGGTCGGGAGGAATATACAATGAGCAGTTCTTC
-	few	TRBV5-6	TRBJ2-5	CASSFVGGGQQETQYF	TGTGCCAGCAGCTTCGTGGGCGGGGGCCAACAAGAGACCCAGTACTTC
TRBD2	few	TRBV11-1	TRBJ2-3	CASSPSSGSTDTQYF	TGTGCCAGCAGCCCATCTAGCGGTAGCACAGATACGCAGTATTTT
-	few	TRBV28	TRBJ2-7	CASRFGGRPGNVYEQYF	TGTGCCAGCAGATTCGGCGGGCGGCCAGGTAATGTCTACGAGCAGTACTTC
-	-	TRBV12-3/TRBV12-4	TRBJ1-1	CASSLMAMNTEAFF	TGTGCCAGCAGTTTAATGGCCATGAACACTGAAGCTTTCTTT
TRBD2	-	TRBV4-3	TRBJ2-1	CASSQDRSGGASEQFF	TGCGCCAGCAGCCAAGATAGGAGCGGGGGGGCCTCTGAGCAGTTCTTC
-	few	TRBV28	TRBJ2-6	CASRRQDSGANVLTF	TGTGCCAGCAGGAGACAGGACTCTGGGGCCAACGTCCTGACTTTC
TRBD1	few	TRBV28	TRBJ1-4	CASSLEGAQGKLFF	TGTGCCAGCAGTTTAGAGGGGGCGCAGGGAAAACTGTTTTTT
-	-	TRBV7-2	TRBJ1-2	CASSLYGNEYGYTF	TGTGCCAGCAGCTTATATGGCAACGAGTATGGCTACACCTTC
-	-	TRBV4-3	TRBJ1-1	CASSQEGAGVNTEAFF	TGCGCCAGCAGCCAAGAAGGAGCAGGGGTGAACACTGAAGCTTTCTTT
-	few	TRBV7-2	TRBJ2-2	CASSPETNTGELFF	TGTGCCAGCAGCCCAGAGACGAACACCGGGGAGCTGTTTTTT
TRBD2	few	TRBV4-3	TRBJ2-5	CASSQVWTSGGARQETQYF	TGCGCCAGCAGCCAAGTCTGGACTAGCGGGGGAGCGCGCCAAGAGACCCAGTACTTC
-	few	TRBV20-1	TRBJ2-7	CSARDKLGNEQYF	TGCAGTGCTAGAGACAAACTCGGGAACGAGCAGTACTTC
-	few	TRBV12-3/TRBV12-4	TRBJ2-1	CASSFRTGAGNEQFF	TGTGCCAGCAGTTTCAGGACAGGAGCGGGCAATGAGCAGTTCTTC
-	few	TRBV20-1	TRBJ1-2	CSAPTGGENYGYTF	TGCAGTGCTCCGACGGGGGGCGAGAACTATGGCTACACCTTC